This T cell receptor beta chain was observed in a study of shared clonotypes between healthy human individuals. CD4+ cell separation produced CD45RA+ naive and CD45RA-negative memory subsets. Comment on this clone: Its antigen remains unidentified.

Study-wide points: About 4.5% of naive CD4 clonotypes were common to four donors.

Original methodology: Junction-only sequences without quality scores came from ImmunoSEQ, so filtering differed. Assay: immunoSEQ multiplex PCR; the TCRdb copy retains only in-frame clones and omits some. The V and J calls and clone size come from that table; D and trimming were worked out from the DNA. The repertoire has over 1.4 million clones, around 97% of them found once; the top ten carry 0.95% to 1.5%. Sequencing was performed on naive CD4+ T cells sorted from blood. Subset defined: CD45RA+ positively selected. The source is a man aged 25 to 40 in good health.

The CDR3 DNA reads as TGCGCCAGCAGCCCCATTGTTGACAGGTTCACTGAAGCTTTCTTT. Translation gives CASSPIVDRFTEAFF. The V call is TRBV4-1, the J call TRBJ1-1; D possibly corresponds to TRBD1 (6 bases). Germline V gene lookup returns CDR1 MGHRA and CDR2 YSYEKL. V was trimmed by 4 bases and J by 4 bases, leaving 16 bases between them. This CDR3 region has 15 residues.